This T cell receptor (beta chain) was sequenced in a study of T-cell reconstitution after alpha-beta-depleted transplantation in children. V trimming: 5 bases; J trimming: 6 bases; junction bases outside the gene matches: 7. This CDR3 region has 13 residues. This clonotype was observed a few times. Unique molecular identifiers tagged the TCRbeta library. TCRdb re-called the PCR reads through MiXCR, storing one row per CDR3 protein. Among some 490,000 distinct CDR3 sequences listed, under 15% were seen once. The sample was PBMCs from the stem cell graft donor, taken from the stem cell graft. The chain joins TRBV12-3 or TRBV12-4 to TRBJ2-7; 7 bases line up with TRBD1. This receptor was obtained from a human donor who donated a stem cell graft to a child with combined immunodeficiency. CDR3: CASSAGGLGEQYF. The DNA of the CDR3 is TGTGCCAGCAGTGCAGGGGGTCTCGGCGAGCAGTACTTC.